This TCR beta chain is drawn from a study of Graves' ophthalmopathy and Graves' hyperthyroidism. Study in general: Cases classed as stable hyperthyroidism had no ophthalmopathy within 18 months of follow-up. Study findings and constraints: Stable hyperthyroidism and ophthalmopathy were told apart by a 13-signature model, which achieved around 88% sensitivity and approximately 82% specificity.

The sample holds many counts of this clonotype. What it binds is not known. Amplification of the TCR beta CDR3 regions used RNA transcripts (as template). The workflow started with a first-round RT-PCR run with HTBI primers and then moved on to a second-round multiplex PCR. TCRdb called the multiplex PCR reads again in MiXCR, with one record for every CDR3 protein. The sample has over a million distinct CDR3 sequences; less than 45% are singletons. Other autoimmune diseases, uncontrolled infections, pregnancy and lactation each led to patient exclusion. Serum thyroxine and TRAb, along with clinical symptoms, thyroid ultrasound and orbital computed tomography, were what diagnosis relied on. The ends were cut back, 2 bases at V and 3 bases at J, with 7 bases in the middle. This CDR3 spans 13 amino acids. Germline V lookup: CDR1 LGHNT, CDR2 FRNRAP.

The sequence was collected from an adult man with Graves' hyperthyroidism. The genes are TRBV12-5 and TRBJ1-1; no firm D call. The source material was peripheral blood or thyroid tissue (not recorded which). The CDR3 spells CASGLKQDTEAFF. The CDR3 bases are TGTGCTAGTGGTTTGAAACAAGACACTGAAGCTTTCTTT.